The source of this TCR beta chain is a study of T cell responses to AZD1222 COVID-19 vaccine. Overall study findings and caveats: Clonal diversity was possibly underestimated, and the donors were mostly white British, with more females. Among those given AZD1222, only five or six were seropositive at baseline.

The protocol was immunoSEQ multiplex PCR, while the TCRdb copy is restricted to in-frame clones and leaves out a portion. The sample has approximately 140,000 clones; 91% are singletons. Points on this clone: Its matching antigen is unknown.

The V end lost 9 bases, the J end lost 0 bases, and 11 bases lay between the germline ends. This CDR3 has 13 amino acids. Germline CDR1 and CDR2: KGHDR and SFDVKD. Source: peripheral blood, taken 28 days after the second dose of the MenACWY control vaccine. This receptor was obtained from an adult who received the MenACWY meningococcal vaccine as a control. The gene calls are TRBV24-1 and TRBJ2-7; D is perhaps TRBD2 (5 bases). Here the CDR3 DNA reads TGTGCCACCGGAGGAGACAACTCCTACGAGCAGTACTTC. As protein: CATGGDNSYEQYF.